Included here is one TCR beta chain sequence, with context. Antigen: not known. This entry comes from a study of blood T cells in healthy people across ages. Points from the study as a whole: When set beside aged donors, long-lived donors presented more naive CD4+ cells and higher diversity.

Germline CDR1 reads SGHTA; CDR2 reads FQGNSA. V was shortened by 5 bases and J by 3 bases, with 14 bases between the two germline ends. The CDR3 loop spans 14 amino acids. Sample-barcoded 5' priming and a J-beta primer mix drove a second PCR of about 7 to 11 cycles. TCRdb redid the calling of the 5' RACE reads with MiXCR, one entry per CDR3 protein. This table holds about 1.1 million distinct CDR3 sequences, around two fifths found once. The sample taken for sequencing was blood. This TCR was recovered from a man younger than 30 in good health. The V gene is TRBV7-2, the J gene TRBJ2-7; possible D gene TRBD2, 6 bases. The CDR3 is CASSPRREIYEQYF. CDR3 DNA sequence: TGTGCCAGCAGCCCTCGCCGGGAGATCTACGAGCAGTACTTC.